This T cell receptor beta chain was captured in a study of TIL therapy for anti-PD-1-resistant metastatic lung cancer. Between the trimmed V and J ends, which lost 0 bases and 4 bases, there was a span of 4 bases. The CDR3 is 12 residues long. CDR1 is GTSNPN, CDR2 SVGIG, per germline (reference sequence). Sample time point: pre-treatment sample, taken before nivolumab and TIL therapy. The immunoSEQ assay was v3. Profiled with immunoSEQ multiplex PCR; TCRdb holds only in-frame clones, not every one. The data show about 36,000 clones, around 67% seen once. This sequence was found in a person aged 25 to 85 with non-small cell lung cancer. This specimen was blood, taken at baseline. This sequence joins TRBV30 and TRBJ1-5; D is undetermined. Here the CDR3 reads CAWSVGNQPQHF. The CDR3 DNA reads TGTGCCTGGAGTGTAGGGAATCAGCCCCAGCATTTT.